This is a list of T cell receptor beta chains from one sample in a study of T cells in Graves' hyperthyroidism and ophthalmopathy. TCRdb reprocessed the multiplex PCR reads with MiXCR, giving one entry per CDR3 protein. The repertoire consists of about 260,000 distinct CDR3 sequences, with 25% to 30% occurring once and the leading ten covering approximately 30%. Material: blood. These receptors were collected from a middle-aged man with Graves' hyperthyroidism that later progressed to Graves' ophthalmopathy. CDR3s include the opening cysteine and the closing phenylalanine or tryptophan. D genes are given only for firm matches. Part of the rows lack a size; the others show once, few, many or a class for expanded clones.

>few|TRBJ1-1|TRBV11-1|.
TGTGCCAGCAGCTTAACCGGACGTGATGATGAAGCTTTCTTT
CASSLTGRDDEAFF
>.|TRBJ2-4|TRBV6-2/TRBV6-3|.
TGTGCCAGCAGTTACATCGGGCTCAAAAACATTCAGTACTTC
CASSYIGLKNIQYF
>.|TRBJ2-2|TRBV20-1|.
TGCAGTGCTGGGGGGACAGTGGACGCCGGGGAGCTGTTTTTT
CSAGGTVDAGELFF
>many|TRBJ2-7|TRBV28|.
TGTGCCAGCAGTTTCTCCGGGACGCAGGAGTCGGAGCAGTACTTC
CASSFSGTQESEQYF
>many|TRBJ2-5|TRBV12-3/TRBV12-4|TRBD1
TGTGCCAGCAGCCAAGGGACAGAAGAGACCCAGTACTTC
CASSQGTEETQYF
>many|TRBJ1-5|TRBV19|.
TGTGCCAGTAGTATTCGATCAGGGGTCGGGAATCAGCCCCAGCATTTT
CASSIRSGVGNQPQHF
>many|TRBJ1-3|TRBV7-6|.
TGTGCCAGCAGCTTAGCGGAGGGGGGAAACACCATATATTTT
CASSLAEGGNTIYF
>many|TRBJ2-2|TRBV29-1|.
TGCAGCGCCAGGGGATCTAAGAGCGGCGGGGAGCTGTTTTTT
CSARGSKSGGELFF
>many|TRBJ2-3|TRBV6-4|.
TGTGCTACTGTACATGATACGCAGTATTTT
CATVHDTQYF
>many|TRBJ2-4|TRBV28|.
TGTGCCAGCAGTTTAGGCGGGACGGCAGGGGGCATTCAGTACTTC
CASSLGGTAGGIQYF
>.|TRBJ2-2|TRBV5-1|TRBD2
TGCGCCAGCAGCCTGACTAGCGGGTATAGCACCGGGGAGCTGTTTTTT
CASSLTSGYSTGELFF
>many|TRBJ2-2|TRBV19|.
TGTGCCAGTAGTTTACCCCAAAAGGCGGAGCTGTTTTTT
CASSLPQKAELFF